This is a list of T cell receptor beta chains from one sample in a study of blood T cells in healthy people across ages. TCRdb reanalysed the 5' RACE reads using MiXCR and keeps one entry per CDR3 protein. This sample has some 760,000 distinct CDR3 sequences, with more than 20% found just once. This same sample was also taken into another study, of T cells of mothers and their children.

Input material: blood. The receptor set was obtained from a boy aged 10-17 years in good health. CDR3s include the opening cysteine and the closing phenylalanine or tryptophan. Fields, in order: clone size, J gene, D gene, CDR3 length, V gene, CDR3 DNA, CDR3 protein. D genes are given only for firm matches. A clone size is listed for some rows: how often the clone was seen (once, few, many), or a class if it is expanded.

>few|TRBJ2-5|NA|14|TRBV27
TGTGCCAGCAGTTTAGTAGGACGGCGGGAGACCCAGTACTTC
CASSLVGRRETQYF
>many|TRBJ2-1|NA|13|TRBV5-5
TGTGCCAGCAGCTTGGCTCGATACAATGAGCAGTTCTTC
CASSLARYNEQFF
>few|TRBJ1-2|NA|12|TRBV24-1
TGTGCCACCAGTGGACCGAACTATGGCTACACCTTC
CATSGPNYGYTF
>few|TRBJ2-3|NA|15|TRBV5-1
TGCGCCAGCAGCTTGGAGGGTAGCGTCACAGATACGCAGTATTTT
CASSLEGSVTDTQYF
>few|TRBJ2-1|NA|11|TRBV9
TGTGCCAGCAGCGTAGGAAGCGAGCAGTTCTTC
CASSVGSEQFF
>few|TRBJ2-7|NA|17|TRBV19
TGTGCCAGTAGTATATTGTCTTCGGGGACAAGATATTACGAGCAGTACTTC
CASSILSSGTRYYEQYF
>NA|TRBJ2-7|NA|18|TRBV7-8
TGTGCCAGCAGCTTATTTAATATGAGGCGGGACCGATCCTACGAGCAGTACTTC
CASSLFNMRRDRSYEQYF
>few|TRBJ2-7|TRBD2|14|TRBV20-1
TGCAGTGCTAGACCCAGCGGGGGGATCTACGAGCAGTACTTC
CSARPSGGIYEQYF
>NA|TRBJ2-7|TRBD2|19|TRBV29-1
TGCAGCGTCCCGCTACCATCCCTTAAGCGGGAGGGATTATCCTACGAGCAGTACTTC
CSVPLPSLKREGLSYEQYF
>NA|TRBJ2-4|NA|17|TRBV20-1
TGCAGTGCTAGAGATTTCGACAGCCTGAAGACCAAAAACATTCAGTACTTC
CSARDFDSLKTKNIQYF